The 17 T cell receptor beta chains given below trace back to one sample, sequenced in a study of cytomegalovirus exposure and HLA in healthy donors. 60 Vbeta and 13 Jbeta primers were used in PCR. The repertoire was sequenced with immunoSEQ multiplex PCR; TCRdb's copy has only in-frame clones and lacks some. The table records 150,000 to 200,000 clones, roughly four fifths of them present only once. Sequencing was done on a sample of PBMCs. These receptors were taken from a man younger than 45 in good health and CMV-seronegative.

This sequence joins TRBV5-5 and TRBJ1-1; D remains unclear. CDR1 and CDR2 (germline): SGHKS, YYEKEE (reference sequence). V was shortened by 6 bases and J by 3 bases, with 15 bases between the two germline ends. This CDR3 contains 14 residues. The CDR3 DNA reads TGTGCCAGCATGTTTTTATCCGGGGACACTGAAGCTTTCTTT. It specifies CASMFLSGDTEAFF.

The rearrangement uses TRBV4-1 and TRBJ2-1; 10 bases match TRBD2. This CDR3 region has 17 residues. The V and J ends lost 0 bases and 8 bases, in that order; junction bases with no gene match: 10. Germline V CDR1 and CDR2: MGHRA, YSYEKL. This chain's CDR3 is CASSQDFWTSGRYEQFF. The CDR3 coding sequence is TGCGCCAGCAGCCAAGATTTTTGGACTAGCGGTCGCTATGAGCAGTTCTTC.

The genes are TRBV6-6 and TRBJ2-5, with 7 positions matching TRBD1. The V and J ends lost 4 bases and 1 base, in that order; junction bases with no gene match: 9. This CDR3 contains 16 residues. Per germline, CDR1 MNHNY and CDR2 SVGAGI (reference sequence). The CDR3 sequence is CASSSPLDRFQETQYF. CDR3 coding DNA: TGTGCCAGCAGTTCCCCCCTGGACAGGTTCCAAGAGACCCAGTACTTC.

This chain joins TRBV11-2 and TRBJ2-1; a possible D gene is TRBD1 (5 bases). The V end lost 6 bases, the J end lost 0 bases, and 24 bases lay between the germline ends. This CDR3 is 19 amino acids long. Germline CDR1 is SGHAT and CDR2 is FQNNGV. This CDR3 is CASRSLRVGANHSYNEQFF. The CDR3 region has the DNA TGTGCCAGCAGATCCCTCCGTGTAGGGGCTAACCACTCCTACAATGAGCAGTTCTTC.

This clone was counted between two and nine times. The rearrangement uses TRBV27 and TRBJ2-2, with 7 nucleotides matching TRBD1. The trim removed 6 bases at V and 1 base at J, leaving 5 bases unmatched. The CDR3 has 15 residues. Germline loops: CDR1 MNHEY, CDR2 SMNVEV (reference sequence). The CDR3 coding sequence is TGTGCCAGCAGACGTGGACAGGTGAACACCGGGGAGCTGTTTTTT. It yields the protein CASRRGQVNTGELFF.

For the CDR3, the DNA is TGTGCCAGCAGTCCTGAAGCGGGAGGGATCAGGTCGCAGTATTTT. Translating it yields CASSPEAGGIRSQYF. The chain uses TRBV27 and TRBJ2-3; 10 bases are a match to TRBD2. The CDR3 covers 15 residues. Losses at the gene ends were 5 bases for V and 10 bases for J; bases not matched to a gene: 12. CDR1 and CDR2 from the germline V gene are MNHEY and SMNVEV (reference sequence).

The V gene is TRBV28, the J gene TRBJ1-2; 9 bases are shared with TRBD1. J was trimmed by 5 bases and V by 9 bases; bases with no gene match: 7. The CDR3 spans 13 residues. CDR1 is MDHEN, CDR2 SYDVKM, per germline. The CDR3: CASLSTGGYGYTF. The CDR3 DNA reads TGTGCCAGTTTATCGACAGGGGGGTATGGCTACACCTTC.

CDR3 sequence reads: CASTVQGLAGELFF. The CDR3 DNA reads as TGTGCCAGCACCGTACAGGGGCTCGCTGGGGAGCTGTTTTTT. V is TRBV7-9 and J is TRBJ2-2; 7 nucleotides agree with TRBD1. The CDR3 covers 14 residues. Germline V gene lookup returns CDR1 SEHNR and CDR2 FQNEAQ (reference sequence). J gave up 8 bases and V 7 bases, and 10 bases lay outside the gene matches.

CDR3 loop: CASSGLEGGYEQYF. The CDR3 region has the DNA TGTGCCAGCAGTGGACTCGAAGGGGGCTACGAGCAGTACTTC. The rearrangement links TRBV6-1 to TRBJ2-7, with TRBD1 as a possible D gene (6 bases). Trimming removed 4 bases at V and 3 bases at J, with 13 bases between. Germline V gene lookup returns CDR1 MNHNS and CDR2 SASEGT. The CDR3 is 14 amino acids.

This clone was picked up a small number of times. The chain recombines TRBV4-2 with TRBJ2-1, with TRBD2 matching over 9 bases. V trimming: 4 bases; J trimming: 2 bases; junction bases outside the gene matches: 6. Germline V gene lookup returns CDR1 LGHNA and CDR2 YNFKEQ. The CDR3 runs to 16 residues. This CDR3 reads CASSPATSGAYNEQFF. CDR3 nucleotides: TGTGCCAGCAGCCCTGCGACTAGCGGAGCCTACAATGAGCAGTTCTTC.

As to this clone: The germline gene is not matched at one end of the junction; a read error may be the cause. This rearrangement joins TRBV7-7 to TRBJ2-1; TRBD2 matches 13 bases. The CDR3 runs 19 residues. Germline V gene sequence: CDR1 SSHAT, CDR2 FNYEAQ (reference sequence). CDR3 in amino acids: CASSPGARGLAGRYNEQFF. The CDR3 DNA follows: TGTGCTAGCAGCCCAGGGGCCAGGGGACTAGCGGGGCGATACAATGAGCAGTTCTTC.

V gene TRBV6-1 combines with J gene TRBJ1-1; D not certain. CDR3 length: 11 amino acids. The germline V and J ends were trimmed by 3 bases and 8 bases, with 7 bases remaining between them. Germline lookup yields CDR1 MNHNS and CDR2 SASEGT. The CDR3 DNA reads as TGTGCCAGCAGTGATAGCGTAGAAGCTTTCTTT. Amino acids: CASSDSVEAFF.

This clone was observed a few times. V and J are TRBV29-1 and TRBJ2-7; a possible D gene is TRBD2 (7 bases). Looked up from germline, CDR1 is SQVTM and CDR2 is ANQGSEA. The CDR3 runs to 13 residues. The V end was cut by 5 bases, the J end by 5 bases, with 16 bases between. The CDR3 sequence: CSVLRGGAHEQYF. In DNA, the CDR3 is TGCAGCGTTTTGCGAGGGGGGGCCCACGAGCAGTACTTC.

The chain uses TRBV6-1 and TRBJ1-3; D gene uncertain. Germline values: CDR1 MNHNS, CDR2 SASEGT. The V and J ends lost 5 bases and 11 bases respectively, with 10 bases between them. The CDR3 runs to 11 residues. The CDR3: CASSSVVAIYF. CDR3 coding DNA: TGTGCCAGCAGTAGCGTGGTTGCCATATATTTT.

This clone was seen once. The rearrangement links TRBV4-2 to TRBJ2-1; the match to TRBD2 covers 9 bases. With 2 bases clipped from V and 1 base from J, the junction kept 6 bases outside the gene matches. This CDR3 comprises 17 residues. The germline gives CDR1 LGHNA, CDR2 YNFKEQ. For the CDR3, the DNA is TGTGCCAGCAGCCAACGGAATGCGGGAGGGTCCTACAATGAGCAGTTCTTC. This translates into CASSQRNAGGSYNEQFF.

The chain employs TRBV5-4 and TRBJ2-7, with 11 nucleotides matching TRBD2. Germline CDR1 reads SGHNT; CDR2 reads YYREEE (reference sequence). Trimming cost V 1 base and J 4 bases; bases outside gene matches: 4. The length of the CDR3 is 15 residues. The DNA for the CDR3 is TGTGCCAGCAGCTTGCTACTAGCGGGAGAATACGAGCAGTACTTC. The encoded protein is CASSLLLAGEYEQYF. Full variable domain (missing parts from reference TRBV5-4 and TRBJ2-7): ETGVTQSPTHLIKTRGQQVTLRCSSQSGHNTVSWYQQALGQGPQFIFQYYREEENGRGNFPPRFSGLQFPNYSSELNVNALELDDSALYLCASSLLLAGEYEQYFGPGTRLTVT.

The chain recombines TRBV6-1 with TRBJ2-3, with D unclear. Germline-derived CDR1 and CDR2 are MNHNS and SASEGT. The CDR3 is made up of 16 amino acids. Deletions cut 3 bases from V and 2 bases from J, with 15 bases between. CDR3 in DNA: TGTGCCAGCAGTGAGGGTGCGAGGCAAAACACAGATACGCAGTATTTT. It encodes CASSEGARQNTDTQYF.